A selection of T cell receptor beta chains follows, all from one sample in a study of shared clonotypes between healthy human individuals. Clones were sequenced by immunoSEQ multiplex PCR, and TCRdb holds only the in-frame ones, with some missing. The table shows some 1,600,000 clones, with 95% to 99% occurring only once. Sequenced material: naive CD4+ T cells sorted from blood. These receptor sequences come from a young man in good health. The CDR3 runs from the conserved cysteine through the conserved F or W.

V | CDR3
TRBV7-2 | CASSPREGNEQYF
TRBV7-6 | CASSSARLGEQYF
TRBV10-3 | CAIMGFGGGYEQYF
TRBV11-2 | CASSSVPGSGSLAPQHF
TRBV11-2 | CASSTRTRFSYEQYF
TRBV6-5 | CASSYSRAGNQPQHF
TRBV7-9 | CASTGQSEKLFF
TRBV28 | CASSSPGGRVYEQYF
TRBV18 | CASSPGTSGRTSDTQYF
TRBV5-1 | CASTQGAVSSGNTIYF
TRBV7-3 | CASSFSRIQETQYF
TRBV7-9 | CASSPAGRTSNGYTF
TRBV5-1 | CASSLGTYDNEQFF
TRBV27 | CASSSGLAGIGDIQYF
TRBV6-1 | CASSDTEKLFF
TRBV5-6 | CASSSGVAANRDTQYF
TRBV7-2 | CASSLGAGGFNEQFF
TRBV7-9 | CASSHSQPRDEQFF
TRBV5-5 | CASTPLGGTDTQYF
TRBV21-1 | CASTQGRPYEQYF
TRBV2 | CASRQGNEAFF
TRBV5-1 | CASSSTVNTEAFF